This record concerns one TCR beta chain sequence. This entry is derived from a study of technical replicates of blood from a handful of donors. This CDR3 spans 14 amino acids. V lost 6 bases and J lost 8; bases outside the gene matches: 6. Looked up from germline, CDR1 is SGHAT and CDR2 is FQNNGV. The assay was immunoSEQ multiplex PCR, and TCRdb's table has in-frame clones only and misses some. This table holds approximately 76,000 clones, 95% to 98% found once. The sequenced sample consisted of T cells isolated from PBMCs. The clonotype was recovered from a human donor in good health. V and J are TRBV11-2 and TRBJ1-4, with 10 bases lining up with TRBD1. The DNA of the CDR3 is TGTGCCAGCAGACTGACAGGGGGCGAGGAAAAACTGTTTTTT. Translated: CASRLTGGEEKLFF.